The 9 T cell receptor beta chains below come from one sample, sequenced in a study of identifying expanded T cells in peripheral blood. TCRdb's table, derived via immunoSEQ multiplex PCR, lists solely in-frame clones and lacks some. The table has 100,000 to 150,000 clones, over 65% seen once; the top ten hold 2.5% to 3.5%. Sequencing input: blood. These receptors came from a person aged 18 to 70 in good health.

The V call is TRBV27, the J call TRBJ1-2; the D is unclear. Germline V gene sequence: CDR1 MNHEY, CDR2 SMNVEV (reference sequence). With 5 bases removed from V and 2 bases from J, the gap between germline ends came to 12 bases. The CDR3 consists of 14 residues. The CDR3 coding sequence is TGTGCCAGCAGTATCAGGCAGAGAAACTATGGCTACACCTTC. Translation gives CASSIRQRNYGYTF.

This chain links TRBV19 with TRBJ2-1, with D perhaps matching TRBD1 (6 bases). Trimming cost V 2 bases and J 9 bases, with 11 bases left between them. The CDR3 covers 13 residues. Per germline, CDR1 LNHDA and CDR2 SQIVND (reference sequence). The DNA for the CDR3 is TGTGCCAGTAGTATAAACAGGGAAGGTGAGCAGTTCTTC. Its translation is CASSINREGEQFF.

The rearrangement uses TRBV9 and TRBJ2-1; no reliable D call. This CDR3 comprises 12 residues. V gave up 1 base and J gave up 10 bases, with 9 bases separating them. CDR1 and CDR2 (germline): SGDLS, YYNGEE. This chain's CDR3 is CASSVYNAEQFF. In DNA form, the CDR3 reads TGTGCCAGCAGCGTATACAATGCCGAGCAGTTCTTC.

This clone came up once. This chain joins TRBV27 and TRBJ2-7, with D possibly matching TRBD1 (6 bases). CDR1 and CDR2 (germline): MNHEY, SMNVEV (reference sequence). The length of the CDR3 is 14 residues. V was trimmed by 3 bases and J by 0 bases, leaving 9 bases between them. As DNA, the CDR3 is TGTGCCAGCAGTTTTAGGGGGAGCTCCTACGAGCAGTACTTC. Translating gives CASSFRGSSYEQYF.

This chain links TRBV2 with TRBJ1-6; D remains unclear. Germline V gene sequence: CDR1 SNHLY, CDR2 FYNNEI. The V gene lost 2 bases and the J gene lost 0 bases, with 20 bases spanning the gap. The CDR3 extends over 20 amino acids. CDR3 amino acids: CASSERALAGKNSYNSPLHF. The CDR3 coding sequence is TGTGCCAGCAGTGAAAGGGCGCTGGCTGGCAAAAACTCCTATAATTCACCCCTCCACTTT.

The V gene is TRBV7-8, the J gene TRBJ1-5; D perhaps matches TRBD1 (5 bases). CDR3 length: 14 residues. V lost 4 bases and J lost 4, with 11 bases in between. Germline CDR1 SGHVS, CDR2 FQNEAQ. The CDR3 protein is CASSSGGINQPQHF. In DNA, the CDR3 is TGTGCCAGCAGCTCCGGGGGGATTAATCAGCCCCAGCATTTT.

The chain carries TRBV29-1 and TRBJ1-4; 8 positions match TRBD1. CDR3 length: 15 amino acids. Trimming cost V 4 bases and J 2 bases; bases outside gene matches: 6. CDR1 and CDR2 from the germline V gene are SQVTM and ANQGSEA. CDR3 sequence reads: CSVAGGLETNEKLFF. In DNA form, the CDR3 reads TGCAGCGTTGCAGGGGGCTTAGAGACTAATGAAAAACTGTTTTTT.

The CDR3 DNA sequence: TGCGCCAGCAGCCAAGATAGATCCAGGGTAACTGGAAACACCATATATTTT. Translation: CASSQDRSRVTGNTIYF. The chain employs TRBV4-3 and TRBJ1-3; possibly TRBD1 for D (5 bases). In germline, CDR1 is LGHNA, CDR2 YSLEER. V was cut by 0 bases and J by 2 bases, with 14 bases left in between. This CDR3 is built from 17 residues.

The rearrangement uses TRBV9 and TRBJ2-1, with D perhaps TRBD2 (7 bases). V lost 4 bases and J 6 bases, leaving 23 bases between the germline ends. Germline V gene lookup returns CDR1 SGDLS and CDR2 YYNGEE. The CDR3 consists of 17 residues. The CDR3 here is CASSPWGGTQGGNEQFF. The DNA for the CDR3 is TGTGCCAGCAGCCCGTGGGGGGGGACACAAGGTGGCAATGAGCAGTTCTTC.